The 10 T cell receptor beta chains below were found in one sample sequenced in a study of T-cell reconstitution after alpha-beta-depleted transplantation in children. It was with unique molecular identifiers that the TCRbeta library was prepared. TCRdb recomputed calls from the PCR reads with MiXCR, one row per CDR3 protein. The data hold some 200,000 distinct CDR3 sequences, with approximately 6.9% observed a single time. The sample consisted of PBMCs, taken before TCRalphabeta/CD19-depleted stem cell transplant. These receptors all come from a boy younger than 10 with acute lymphoblastic leukemia, due to receive a stem cell transplant.

This clonotype has only a few counts. The chain joins TRBV11-2 to TRBJ1-2; perhaps TRBD1 as D (6 bases). Germline CDR1 SGHAT, CDR2 FQNNGV. Deletions cut 1 base from V and 0 bases from J, with 12 bases between. The CDR3 runs 16 residues. The CDR3 nucleotides are TGTGCCAGCAGCTTAGTCGGGGGCGGTTCTAACTATGGCTACACCTTC. Amino acid sequence: CASSLVGGGSNYGYTF.

There are many counts of this clonotype. The genes are TRBV9 and TRBJ2-3; D gene uncertain. Trimming took off 3 bases at V and 1 base at J, with 9 bases between the two ends. Germline lookup yields CDR1 SGDLS and CDR2 YYNGEE. The CDR3 loop spans 14 amino acids. The CDR3 reads CASSASDGTDTQYF. In DNA, the CDR3 is TGTGCCAGCAGCGCTTCGGATGGCACAGATACGCAGTATTTT.

The chain uses TRBV9 and TRBJ1-2; D is unresolved. Germline CDR1 and CDR2: SGDLS and YYNGEE. The CDR3 is 12 residues long. V was clipped by 4 bases and J by 7 bases, with 11 bases between them. CDR3 in amino acids: CASSPNVGGYTF. The CDR3, as DNA: TGTGCCAGCAGCCCTAACGTGGGTGGCTACACCTTC.

The table lists this clonotype with many counts. The chain joins TRBV5-1 to TRBJ2-3, with D unclear. The CDR3 is made up of 14 amino acids. Trimming took off 4 bases at V and 2 bases at J, with 11 bases between the two ends. Germline V gene data show CDR1 as SGHRS and CDR2 as YFSETQ. Here the CDR3 reads CASSTSTSTDTQYF. The CDR3 bases are TGCGCCAGCAGCACCTCTACTTCCACAGATACGCAGTATTTT.

This clonotype was counted ten times or more. CDR3 DNA: TGTGCCAGCAGTGCCGGGACAGATATGACGCCCCAGCATTTT. This gives the protein CASSAGTDMTPQHF. This sequence joins TRBV12-3 or TRBV12-4 and TRBJ1-5; TRBD1 matches 7 bases. V shed 5 bases, J shed 9 bases, and the junction held 10 bases outside the gene matches. The CDR3 runs to 14 residues.

The chain joins TRBV12-3 or TRBV12-4 to TRBJ2-2, with 11 nucleotides matching TRBD2. This CDR3 contains 21 residues. The trim removed 3 bases at V and 7 bases at J, leaving 22 bases unmatched. CDR3: CASSFPPRVAGGPPYFGELFF. The CDR3, as DNA: TGTGCCAGCAGTTTCCCTCCGCGGGTAGCGGGGGGGCCCCCTTATTTCGGGGAGCTGTTTTTT.

This clonotype was detected many times. The chain employs TRBV4-2 and TRBJ2-1; no firm D call. This CDR3 spans 14 amino acids. With 0 bases removed from V and 9 bases from J, the gap between germline ends came to 12 bases. Germline CDR1 LGHNA, CDR2 YNFKEQ. The CDR3 DNA sequence: TGTGCCAGCAGCCAAGATACAGCTATAATTGAGCAGTTCTTC. Translated: CASSQDTAIIEQFF.

The sample holds a few counts of this clonotype. V and J are TRBV12-3 or TRBV12-4 and TRBJ2-1; 13 bases are shared with TRBD2. The CDR3 is 17 residues long. The V gene end was trimmed by 8 bases and the J gene end by 7 bases; junction bases not matched to a gene: 14. The CDR3 is CASQWGTSGRVGNEQFF. The CDR3 nucleotides read TGTGCCAGCCAGTGGGGAACTAGCGGGAGGGTAGGTAATGAGCAGTTCTTC.

In DNA form, the CDR3 reads TGTGCCCTCTGTTCCACTCCGTTTCTAGCGGGGGGCACAGATACGCAGTATTTT. This translates into CALCSTPFLAGGTDTQYF. The chain uses TRBV12-3 or TRBV12-4 and TRBJ2-3, with TRBD2 matching 10 bases. The CDR3 contains 18 residues. With 11 bases clipped from V and 1 base from J, the junction kept 18 bases outside the gene matches.

This clonotype occurred many times. The chain links TRBV7-9 to TRBJ2-2, with a tentative D call TRBD1 (5 bases). The germline V gene has CDR1 SEHNR and CDR2 FQNEAQ (reference sequence). The V end lost 7 bases, the J end lost 1 base, and 16 bases lay between the germline ends. This CDR3 has 16 residues. DNA of the CDR3: TGTGCCAGCAACCCCCCGGACAAGGGGAACACCGGGGAGCTGTTTTTT. This gives the protein CASNPPDKGNTGELFF.